The 5 T cell receptor beta chains reported below all come from one sample, sequenced in a study of blood T cells in healthy people across ages. A second roughly 6 to 12 cycle PCR used barcoded and J-beta primers. MiXCR, run by TCRdb on the 5' RACE reads, gives a single entry per CDR3 protein. Seen here are about 840,000 distinct CDR3 sequences, 25% to 35% observed once, and the top ten hold roughly 10%. Another study also made use of these data, one on T cells of mothers and their children.

Input material: blood. These receptors came from a woman aged 35 to 49 in good health.

This clonotype was picked up many times. This chain connects TRBV7-3 to TRBJ2-3; perhaps TRBD2 as D (6 bases). This CDR3 comprises 15 residues. Looked up from germline, CDR1 is SGHTA and CDR2 is FQGTGA. Trimming stripped 2 bases from V and 3 bases from J, with 12 bases between. The CDR3 DNA follows: TGTGCCAGCAGCTTATGGGGACTGGCTACAGATACGCAGTATTTT. Protein sequence: CASSLWGLATDTQYF.

In the case of this clonotype: A single base separates this from a much larger clone, so it may be a read error. The V gene is TRBV4-3, the J gene TRBJ2-3; weak D call: TRBD2 (5 bases). Germline CDR1 reads LGHNA; CDR2 reads YSLEER. CDR3 length: 15 amino acids. CDR3 nucleotides: TGCGCCAGCAGCCCCCTCGACGGGAACACAGATACGCGGTATTTT. Protein sequence: CASSPLDGNTDTRYF.

This clonotype has more than one count but fewer than ten. The chain combines TRBV2 with TRBJ1-5, with a tentative D call TRBD1 (5 bases). The CDR3 contains 14 residues. Per the germline V gene, CDR1 is SNHLY and CDR2 is FYNNEI. The ends were cut back, 5 bases at V and 3 bases at J, with 11 bases in the middle. The CDR3 is CASSLLGANQPQHF. The CDR3 DNA is TGTGCCAGCAGTCTACTAGGGGCCAATCAGCCCCAGCATTTT. The full variable domain, with the rest looked up from reference TRBV2 and TRBJ1-5, is EPEVTQTPSHQVTQMGQEVILRCVPISNHLYFYWYRQILGQKVEFLVSFYNNEISEKSEIFDDQFSVERPDGSNFTLKIRSTKLEDSAMYFCASSLLGANQPQHFGDGTRLSIL.

This chain uses TRBV11-2 with TRBJ1-1; unclear D gene. V was pared by 2 bases and J by 1 base, with 8 bases between. The CDR3 spans 14 residues. Germline loops: CDR1 SGHAT, CDR2 FQNNGV. The CDR3 spells CASSLQPRNTEAFF. The CDR3 nucleotides read TGTGCCAGCAGCTTACAACCGCGGAACACTGAAGCTTTCTTT.

This clonotype was seen a handful of times. This chain uses TRBV15 with TRBJ1-1; D is uncertain. V was cut by 1 base and J by 1 base, with 7 bases left in between. The CDR3 spans 14 residues. Germline lookup yields CDR1 LNHNV and CDR2 YYDKDF (reference sequence). DNA of the CDR3: TGTGCCACCAGCAGAGCCGAGAGGAACACTGAAGCTTTCTTT. Its translation: CATSRAERNTEAFF.